This T cell receptor beta chain was documented in a study of blood T cells in healthy people across ages. Concerning this clonotype itself: Its antigen is still unknown.

Alongside a J-beta primer mix, a sample-barcoded 5' primer served in a second PCR lasting 7 to 11 cycles. TCRdb processed the 5' RACE reads anew with MiXCR; each CDR3 protein has one entry. The data contain 270,000 or so distinct CDR3 sequences, less than 30% of them singletons. Whole-study findings and limits: When one million T cells were used, diversity estimates were thought to be underestimates.

The CDR3 spans 15 residues. Trimming left V 3 bases short and J 6 bases short, with 15 bases between. Germline V CDR1 and CDR2: SEHNR, FQNEAQ (reference sequence). The receptor comes from a woman between 70 and 85 years old in good health. The sample consisted of blood. The J gene is TRBJ2-1, the V gene TRBV7-9, with a possible D match to TRBD2 (6 bases). The CDR3 coding sequence is TGTGCCAGCAGCTTGGGAATAGCGGATTTCAATGAGCAGTTCTTC. Translated, it gives CASSLGIADFNEQFF.